This TCR beta chain derives from a study of T-cell reconstitution after alpha-beta-depleted transplantation in children. The V end was cut by 0 bases, the J end by 7 bases, with 9 bases between. Germline CDR1 reads MNHEY; CDR2 reads SVGAGI. The CDR3 has 13 amino acids. Researchers prepared the TCRbeta library using unique molecular identifiers, the study reports. TCRdb recomputed calls from the PCR reads with MiXCR, one row per CDR3 protein. The data show about 360,000 distinct CDR3 sequences, approximately 12% seen once. This clonotype was obtained from a human donor who donated a stem cell graft to a child with Fanconi anemia. The sample here was PBMCs, taken from the stem cell graft. This chain uses TRBV6-5 with TRBJ1-1; the D is unclear. CDR3 amino acids: CASSYSAFGEAFF. The CDR3, as DNA: TGTGCCAGCAGTTACTCTGCGTTTGGTGAAGCTTTCTTT.